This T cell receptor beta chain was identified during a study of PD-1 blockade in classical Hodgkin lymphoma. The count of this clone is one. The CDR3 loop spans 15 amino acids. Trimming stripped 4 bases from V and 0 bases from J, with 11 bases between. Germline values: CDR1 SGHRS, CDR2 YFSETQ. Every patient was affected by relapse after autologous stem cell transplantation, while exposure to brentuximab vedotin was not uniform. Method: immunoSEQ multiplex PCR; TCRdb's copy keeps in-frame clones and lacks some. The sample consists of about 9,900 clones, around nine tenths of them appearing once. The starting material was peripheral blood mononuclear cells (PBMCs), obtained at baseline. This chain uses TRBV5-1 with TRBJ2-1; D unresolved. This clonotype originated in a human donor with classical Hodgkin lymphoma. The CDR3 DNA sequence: TGCGCCAGCAGCGCCGGGTATGGCTCCTACAATGAGCAGTTCTTC. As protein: CASSAGYGSYNEQFF.